One sample yielded the 14 T cell receptor beta chains listed below, sequenced in a study of beta chain features in type 1 diabetes. Whole-study results and caveats: Researchers report that Type 1 diabetes patients had moderately but significantly shorter TCRB CDR3s across all four CD4+ subsets.

The study reverse transcribed the entire isolated RNA, so it sequenced expressed TCRB transcripts. The method was immunoSEQ multiplex PCR; TCRdb's version includes in-frame clones alone and lacks a portion of them. The repertoire holds around 600,000 clones, with roughly 12% as singletons. Their antigens remain unidentified. The source material was naive CD4+ T cells from blood. The receptors were sampled from a man aged 25-45 years with type 1 diabetes.

This clone was observed a few times. For the CDR3, the DNA is TGTGCCTGGAGTGTATTGAACAGCAATCAGCCCCAGCATTTT. This encodes CAWSVLNSNQPQHF. The rearrangement joins TRBV30 to TRBJ1-5; D is uncertain. Trimming removed 0 bases at V and 1 base at J, with 7 bases between. CDR1 GTSNPN and CDR2 SVGIG come from the germline V gene (reference sequence). The CDR3 loop spans 14 amino acids.

This clone was counted between two and nine times. V is TRBV9 and J is TRBJ2-3, with no clear D. Germline V gene data show CDR1 as SGDLS and CDR2 as YYNGEE. This CDR3 comprises 13 residues. V was shortened by 3 bases and J by 4 bases, with 9 bases between the two germline ends. CDR3 sequence: CASSGPTPDTQYF. CDR3 nucleotides: TGTGCCAGCAGCGGCCCGACCCCAGATACGCAGTATTTT.

V usage is TRBV6-5 and J usage is TRBJ1-1, with D maybe TRBD1 (5 bases). The CDR3 loop spans 15 amino acids. Trimming removed 6 bases from V and 1 base from J, with 15 bases in between. Germline V gene lookup returns CDR1 MNHEY and CDR2 SVGAGI. CDR3 DNA sequence: TGTGCCAGCAGCTGGGGCGCGGGTACGAACACTGAAGCTTTCTTT. This translates into CASSWGAGTNTEAFF.

The V and J genes are TRBV2 and TRBJ2-3; no definite D call. Germline V gene sequence: CDR1 SNHLY, CDR2 FYNNEI. The CDR3 runs to 11 residues. V gave up 5 bases and J gave up 6 bases, with 6 bases separating them. DNA for the CDR3: TGTGCCAGCAGTTACAGCGATACGCAGTATTTT. Its protein product is CASSYSDTQYF.

The chain joins TRBV12-5 to TRBJ2-5; no firm D call. Germline CDR1 LGHNT, CDR2 FRNRAP. CDR3 length equals 13 residues. Trimming removed 0 bases at V and 6 bases at J, with 8 bases between. The CDR3 DNA reads TGTGCTAGTGGTTTGGTATCGGTAAAGACCCAGTACTTC. This encodes CASGLVSVKTQYF.

The chain carries TRBV9 and TRBJ1-1; 8 bases fit TRBD1. The germline CDR1 and CDR2 sequences are SGDLS and YYNGEE. The ends lost 0 bases at V and 0 bases at J; junction bases unmatched: 7. CDR3 size: 17 residues. CDR3 amino acids: CASSVGPGGRLNTEAFF. For the CDR3, the DNA is TGTGCCAGCAGCGTAGGCCCAGGGGGCCGACTGAACACTGAAGCTTTCTTT.

CDR3 DNA sequence: TGCGCCAGCAGCCAAGAGGGGACCAAGTACAATGAGCAGTTCTTC. It specifies CASSQEGTKYNEQFF. The V call is TRBV4-3, the J call TRBJ2-1; D tentatively fits TRBD1 or TRBD2 (5 bases each). CDR1 and CDR2 from the germline V gene are LGHNA and YSLEER. The CDR3 is made up of 15 amino acids. Trimming took 0 bases from V and 4 from J, leaving 10 bases between them.

This chain joins TRBV5-4 and TRBJ2-5; D call uncertain. The CDR3 has 15 amino acids. Trimming left V 0 bases short and J 5 bases short, with 14 bases between. Per germline, CDR1 SGHNT and CDR2 YYREEE (reference sequence). This CDR3 is CASSLEPAARETQYF. As DNA, the CDR3 is TGTGCCAGCAGCTTGGAGCCAGCAGCAAGGGAGACCCAGTACTTC.

This clone showed up just a few times. The CDR3 nucleotides are TGTGCCAGCAGCTCCGGACAGGGGAGCGAGCAGTACTTC. Residues: CASSSGQGSEQYF. The chain has TRBV7-6 and TRBJ2-7; 9 bases are shared with TRBD1. Germline trimming cut 4 bases from V and 6 bases from J; bases unmatched to any gene: 4. The CDR3 spans 13 residues. CDR1 is SGHVS and CDR2 is FNYEAQ in the germline V gene.

This clone was seen more than once but under ten times. The rearrangement links TRBV6-5 to TRBJ1-2; maybe TRBD1 (5 bases). The CDR3 length is 14 residues. Trimming pared 0 bases from V and 4 bases from J, leaving 9 bases between. CDR1 is MNHEY, CDR2 SVGAGI, per germline. CDR3 nucleotide sequence: TGTGCCAGCAGTTACTCGACAGAAGGCTATGGCTACACCTTC. Translating it yields CASSYSTEGYGYTF.

The rearrangement uses TRBV7-9 and TRBJ1-1; D is perhaps TRBD1 (5 bases). CDR3 length: 15 residues. The V end was cut by 4 bases, the J end by 5 bases, with 17 bases between. From germline, CDR1 is SEHNR and CDR2 FQNEAQ (reference sequence). This chain's CDR3 is CASSSPGGRMTEAFF. CDR3 in DNA: TGTGCCAGCAGCTCACCGGGGGGTAGGATGACTGAAGCTTTCTTT.

A few counts support this clone. The chain combines TRBV5-6 with TRBJ2-7; D might be TRBD1 (6 bases). The CDR3 spans 16 residues. V was clipped by 0 bases and J by 6 bases, with 19 bases between them. Looked up from germline, CDR1 is SGHDT and CDR2 is YYEEEE. Here the CDR3 reads CASSLGFGGAQGEQYF. The CDR3 coding sequence is TGTGCCAGCAGCTTGGGTTTTGGGGGCGCTCAGGGCGAGCAGTACTTC.

The rearrangement links TRBV30 to TRBJ2-2; 9 nucleotides match TRBD1. The V gene end was trimmed by 5 bases and the J gene end by 2 bases; junction bases not matched to a gene: 3. The CDR3 extends over 14 amino acids. In germline, CDR1 is GTSNPN, CDR2 SVGIG (reference sequence). The CDR3 DNA sequence: TGTGCCTGGGGACAGGGGTTAAACACCGGGGAGCTGTTTTTT. It specifies CAWGQGLNTGELFF.

The chain carries TRBV6-6 and TRBJ1-5, with 7 bases matching TRBD1. Germline V gene lookup returns CDR1 MNHNY and CDR2 SVGAGI (reference sequence). V lost 4 bases to trimming and J lost 0 bases; unmatched junction nucleotides: 3. CDR3 length: 15 amino acids. The CDR3 here is CASSWDRPSNQPQHF. DNA for the CDR3: TGTGCCAGCAGTTGGGACAGACCTAGCAATCAGCCCCAGCATTTT.